This passage covers 4 T cell receptor beta chains from one sample sequenced in a study of T cells in Graves' hyperthyroidism and ophthalmopathy (dated by TCRdb to between 2019 and 2020). Receptors were amplified or captured by multiplex PCR. Data came from an Illumina HiSeq 2000. TCR beta CDR3 regions were amplified from RNA transcripts. For the first round of RT-PCR on the TCR CDR3, the HTBI primer set was used together with the Qiagen OneStep RT-PCR kit. In-frame beta chains were kept once TCRdb had trimmed the public reads at Q25 with fastp and called clones with MiXCR. Entries are consolidated by CDR3 protein sequence, retaining the most common genes and DNA. In this sample the table shows under 500,000 distinct CDR3 sequences, roughly 13% of which occur a single time. The ten largest clones add up to around 27% of the sample. The source material was blood. The receptors were gathered from a man in his forties or fifties with Graves' ophthalmopathy.

The chain is built from TRBV19 and TRBJ2-7; 13 bases are a match to TRBD2. The CDR3 contains 14 residues. V shed 9 bases, J shed 4 bases, and the junction held 6 bases outside the gene matches. Germline V gene sequence: CDR1 LNHDA, CDR2 SQIVND (reference sequence). Here the CDR3 DNA reads TGTGCCAGCACCGGGACTAGCGGGACTTACGAGCAGTACTTC. It translates to CASTGTSGTYEQYF.

This clonotype was counted ten times or more. The V and J genes are TRBV7-8 and TRBJ2-3; 9 positions match TRBD2. Trimming cost V 5 bases and J 5 bases; bases outside gene matches: 8. The germline V gene encodes CDR1 SGHVS and CDR2 FQNEAQ. This CDR3 region has 15 residues. CDR3 protein: CASSQGGRALDTQYF. CDR3 DNA sequence: TGTGCCAGCAGCCAGGGCGGGAGGGCCTTAGATACGCAGTATTTT.

This clonotype was recorded many times. The rearrangement links TRBV30 to TRBJ2-5; D gene ambiguous. The CDR3 contains 16 residues. V was shortened by 2 bases and J by 2 bases, with 18 bases between the two germline ends. The V gene's germline CDR1 is GTSNPN and CDR2 SVGIG (reference sequence). Written as DNA, the CDR3 is TGTGCCTGGAGTACTCCTCCGCCTGTGGGACAAGAGACCCAGTACTTC. This translates into CAWSTPPPVGQETQYF.

This clonotype has more than one count but fewer than ten. The chain carries TRBV29-1 and TRBJ1-1; D is ambiguous. V lost 7 bases, J lost 4 bases, and 1 base lay in between. This CDR3 contains 8 residues. From germline, CDR1 is SQVTM and CDR2 ANQGSEA. CDR3 sequence reads: CSATEAFF. The CDR3 DNA reads TGCAGCGCCACTGAAGCTTTCTTT.